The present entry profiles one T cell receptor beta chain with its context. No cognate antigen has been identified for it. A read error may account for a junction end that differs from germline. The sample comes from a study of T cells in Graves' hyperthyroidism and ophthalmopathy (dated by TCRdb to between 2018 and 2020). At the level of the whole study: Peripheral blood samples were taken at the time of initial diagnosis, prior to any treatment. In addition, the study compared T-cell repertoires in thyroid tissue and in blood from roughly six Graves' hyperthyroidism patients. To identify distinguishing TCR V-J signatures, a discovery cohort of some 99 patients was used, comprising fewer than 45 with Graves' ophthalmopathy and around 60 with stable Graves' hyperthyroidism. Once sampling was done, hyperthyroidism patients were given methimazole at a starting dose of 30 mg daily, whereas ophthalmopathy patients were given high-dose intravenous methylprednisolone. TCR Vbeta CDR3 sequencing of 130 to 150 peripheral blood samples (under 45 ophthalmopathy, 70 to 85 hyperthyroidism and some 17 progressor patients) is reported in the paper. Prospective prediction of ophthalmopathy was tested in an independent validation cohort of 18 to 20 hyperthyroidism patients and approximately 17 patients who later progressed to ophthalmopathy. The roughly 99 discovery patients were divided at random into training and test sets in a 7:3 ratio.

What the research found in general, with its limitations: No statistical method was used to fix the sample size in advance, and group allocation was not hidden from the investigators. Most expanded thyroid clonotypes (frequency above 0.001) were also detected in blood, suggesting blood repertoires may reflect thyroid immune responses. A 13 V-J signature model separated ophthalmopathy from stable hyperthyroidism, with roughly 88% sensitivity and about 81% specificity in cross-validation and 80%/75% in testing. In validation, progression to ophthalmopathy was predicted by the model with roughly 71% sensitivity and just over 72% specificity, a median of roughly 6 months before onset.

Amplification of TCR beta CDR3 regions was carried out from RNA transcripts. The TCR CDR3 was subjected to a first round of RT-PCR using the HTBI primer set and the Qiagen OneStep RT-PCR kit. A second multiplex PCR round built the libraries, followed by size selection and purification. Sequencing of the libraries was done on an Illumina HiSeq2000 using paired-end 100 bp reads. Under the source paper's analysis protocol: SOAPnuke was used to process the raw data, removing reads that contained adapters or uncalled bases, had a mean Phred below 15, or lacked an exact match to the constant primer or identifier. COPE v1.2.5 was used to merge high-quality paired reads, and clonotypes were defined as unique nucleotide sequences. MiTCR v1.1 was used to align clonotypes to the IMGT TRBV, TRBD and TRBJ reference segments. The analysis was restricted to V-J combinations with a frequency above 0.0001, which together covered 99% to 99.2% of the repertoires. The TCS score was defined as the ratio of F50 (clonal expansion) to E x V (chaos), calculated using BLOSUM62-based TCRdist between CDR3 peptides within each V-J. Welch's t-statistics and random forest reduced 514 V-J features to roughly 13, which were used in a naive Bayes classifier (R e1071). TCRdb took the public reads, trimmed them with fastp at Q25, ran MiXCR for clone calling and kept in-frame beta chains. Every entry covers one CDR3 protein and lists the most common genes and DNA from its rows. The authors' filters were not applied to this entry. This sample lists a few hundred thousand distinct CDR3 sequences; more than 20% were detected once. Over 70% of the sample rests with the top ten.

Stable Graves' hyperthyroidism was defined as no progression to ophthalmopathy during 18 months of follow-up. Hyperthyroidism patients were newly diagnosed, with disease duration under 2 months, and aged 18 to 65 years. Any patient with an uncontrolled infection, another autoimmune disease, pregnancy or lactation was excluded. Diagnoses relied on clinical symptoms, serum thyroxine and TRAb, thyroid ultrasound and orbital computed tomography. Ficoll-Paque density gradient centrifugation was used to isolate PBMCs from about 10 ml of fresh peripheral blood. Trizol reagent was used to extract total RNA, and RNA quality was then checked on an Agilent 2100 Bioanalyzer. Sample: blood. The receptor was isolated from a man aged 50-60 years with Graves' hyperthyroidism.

This receptor carries the CDR3 CASSPGARGSYEQYF. The DNA reads as follows: TGCGCCAGCAGTCCCGGGGCCAGGGGATCCTACGAGCAGTACTTC. The sequence is built from TRBV7-2 and TRBJ2-7; TRBD1 is a weak D gene call, 6 bases matching. There are 15 amino acids in the CDR3, from cysteine to phenylalanine inclusive. The only DNA kept is the CDR3, 45 bases in frame from the first base. CDR1 and CDR2 (SGHTA, FQGNSA) derive from the germline V gene.